Below, 5 T cell receptor beta chains from the same sample are listed, as sequenced in a study of T cell repertoires in cytomegalovirus infection. TCRdb fed the reads into MiXCR, producing one record per CDR3 protein. The repertoire holds roughly 320,000 distinct CDR3 sequences, with about 9.2% as singletons. Specimen: PBMCs. The source is a human donor in good health (CMV status not recorded). Some clones in this sample may be carry-over from other donors' samples.

This clonotype came up many times. The rearrangement uses TRBV2 and TRBJ1-2, with 9 bases lining up with TRBD1. This CDR3 spans 15 amino acids. Germline V gives CDR1 SNHLY, CDR2 FYNNEI. Trimming took 8 bases from V and 4 from J; bases not matched to a gene: 11. The DNA for the CDR3 is TGTGCCAGCGCTGAACAGGGGGCGCGCGGCTATGGCTACACCTTC. Translated, it gives CASAEQGARGYGYTF.

This clonotype appeared a few times. This sequence joins TRBV3-1 and TRBJ1-6; 10 bases match TRBD1. The germline V gene has CDR1 LGHDT and CDR2 YNNKEL (reference sequence). With 4 bases clipped from V and 9 bases from J, the junction kept 0 bases outside the gene matches. There are 13 residues in the CDR3. The CDR3 DNA reads TGTGCCAGCAGCCGACAGGGGGCTTCACCCCTCCACTTT. As protein: CASSRQGASPLHF.

Notes on this clonotype: A read error may be the cause here, since a much bigger clone is one base away. As the CDR3 is not closed by the conserved phenylalanine or tryptophan, this likely results from a read error. The gene calls are TRBV10-3 and TRBJ1-1; D is ambiguous. Per the germline V gene, CDR1 is ENHRY and CDR2 is SYGVKD. The V end lost 8 bases, the J end lost 1 base, and 14 bases lay between the germline ends. The CDR3 sequence is 14 residues long. The CDR3 nucleotides read TGTGCCATCGGTTTGGGCGCACCGAACACTGAAGCTTTCTCT. Translation: CAIGLGAPNTEAFS.

In this sample, this clonotype turned up many times. The J gene is TRBJ2-7, the V gene TRBV20-1; a possible D gene is TRBD1 (5 bases). Trimming shortened V by 2 bases and J by 0 bases, and 11 bases separated the two germline ends. CDR1 is DFQATT, CDR2 SNEGSKA, per germline (reference sequence). The CDR3 loop spans 14 amino acids. The CDR3 spells CSARRQGGSYEQYV. The CDR3 nucleotides are TGCAGTGCTAGAAGGCAGGGTGGCTCCTACGAGCAGTACGTC.

This chain joins TRBV5-1 and TRBJ2-2, with D perhaps TRBD2 (5 bases). Per germline, CDR1 SGHRS and CDR2 YFSETQ. The CDR3 extends over 16 amino acids. V dropped 6 bases and J dropped 3 bases, with 18 bases sitting between them. The CDR3 bases are TGCGCCAGCACCCCCGGCCCGGGGAAAGACACCGGGGAGCTGTTTTTT. Translated, it gives CASTPGPGKDTGELFF.